The 5 T cell receptor beta chains below come from one sample, sequenced in a study of regulatory T cells in long-lasting Graves disease. The time point is: newly diagnosed GD, antithyroid drugs for less than 3 months. PBMCs were the source of the RNA used for TCR sequencing. Assembly of TCR beta libraries relied on iRepertoire HTBI primers together with Arm-PCR of CDR3 regions. TCRdb passed the multiplex PCR reads through MiXCR, listing each CDR3 protein once. The top ten clones hold 15% to 20% of a sample with over 500,000 distinct CDR3 sequences, approximately 15% of them seen once. These data were also filed under a second study, of T cells in Graves' hyperthyroidism and ophthalmopathy.

The source was peripheral blood mononuclear cells (PBMCs), collected at new diagnosis, from a patient treated with antithyroid drugs. The source is a woman aged 25 to 39 with Graves disease.

This clonotype was detected many times. This rearrangement joins TRBV20-1 to TRBJ2-1; 7 bases fit TRBD1. CDR3 length equals 17 residues. CDR1 is DFQATT, CDR2 SNEGSKA, per germline (reference sequence). Germline trimming cut 0 bases from V and 4 bases from J; bases unmatched to any gene: 12. In DNA, the CDR3 is TGCAGTGCTAGAGACAAAGACAGGGTCCGTCGTTACAATGAGCAGTTCTTC. Translated: CSARDKDRVRRYNEQFF.

The chain has TRBV10-3 and TRBJ1-5; tentative D call: TRBD1 (6 bases). The V gene's germline CDR1 is ENHRY and CDR2 SYGVKD. The CDR3 is 13 amino acids. V lost 2 bases to trimming and J lost 9 bases, with 11 bases between them. The CDR3 DNA reads TGTGCCATCAGTGAGGATGAAGGGGGGCCCCAGCATTTT. It specifies CAISEDEGGPQHF.

This clonotype has a handful of counts. CDR3 amino acids: CASRSRQGASEQYF. CDR3 nucleotide sequence: TGTGCCAGCCGCTCCCGGCAGGGGGCATCAGAGCAGTACTTC. J is TRBJ2-7 and V is TRBV7-6; 8 nucleotides line up with TRBD1. V lost 8 bases and J lost 7; bases outside the gene matches: 13. CDR3 size: 14 residues. CDR1 is SGHVS and CDR2 is FNYEAQ in the germline V gene.

The chain combines TRBV20-1 with TRBJ1-2; D is undetermined. V lost 3 bases and J 8 bases, leaving 10 bases between the germline ends. Germline lookup yields CDR1 DFQATT and CDR2 SNEGSKA (reference sequence). This CDR3 is built from 11 residues. Written as DNA, the CDR3 is TGCAGTGCTAGTCGCGTCTGGGGCTACACCTTC. It yields the protein CSASRVWGYTF.

This clonotype was seen ten or more times. This rearrangement joins TRBV15 to TRBJ1-5; 7 bases agree with TRBD1. CDR1 LNHNV and CDR2 YYDKDF come from the germline V gene (reference sequence). The CDR3 consists of 15 residues. After removal of 5 bases from V and 4 bases from J, the junction contained 8 bases not matched to a gene. CDR3 in amino acids: CATSRHAQGNQPQHF. The CDR3 DNA is TGTGCCACCAGCCGACATGCACAGGGGAATCAGCCCCAGCATTTT. Full variable domain (rest looked up from reference TRBV15 and TRBJ1-5): DAMVIQNPRYQVTQFGKPVTLSCSQTLNHNVMYWYQQKSSQAPKLLFHYYDKDFNNEADTPDNFQSRRPNTSFCFLDIRSPGLGDTAMYLCATSRHAQGNQPQHFGDGTRLSIL.